This T cell receptor (beta chain) emerged from a study of response to subunit inactivated influenza vaccine. Germline loops: CDR1 LGHNA, CDR2 YNFKEQ. This CDR3 comprises 15 residues. The V gene end was trimmed by 2 bases and the J gene end by 3 bases; junction bases not matched to a gene: 1. Ten or more counts support this clonotype. Each CDR3 protein is one row after TCRdb ran MiXCR on the RT-PCR reads. Of 200,000 to 250,000 distinct CDR3 sequences in the sample, 12% are singletons; the top ten hold 7.5% to 10%. The TCR originated in a man aged 45-65 years who received an inactivated influenza vaccine. The specimen comprised non-naive T cells sorted from PBMCs, sampled around 14 days before vaccination. The J gene is TRBJ1-6, the V gene TRBV4-2; 7 bases map to TRBD1. This chain's CDR3 is CASSQRQGYNSPLHF. As DNA, the CDR3 is TGTGCCAGCAGCCAACGACAGGGCTATAATTCACCCCTCCACTTT.